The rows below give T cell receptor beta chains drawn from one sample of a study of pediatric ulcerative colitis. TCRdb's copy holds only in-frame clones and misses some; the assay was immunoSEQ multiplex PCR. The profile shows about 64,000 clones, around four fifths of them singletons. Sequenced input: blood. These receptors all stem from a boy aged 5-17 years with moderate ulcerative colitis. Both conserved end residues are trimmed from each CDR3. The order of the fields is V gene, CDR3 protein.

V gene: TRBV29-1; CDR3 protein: SVEETGPRYEQY
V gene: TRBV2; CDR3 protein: ASTQGGLVKTQY
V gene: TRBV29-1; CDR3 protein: SPVGPRRAQY
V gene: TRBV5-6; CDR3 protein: ASTPGSPLH
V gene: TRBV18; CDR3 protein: ASSPVTSGWTDTQY
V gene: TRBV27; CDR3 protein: ASKLRTSGYNEQF
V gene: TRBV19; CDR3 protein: ASSADRFYEQY
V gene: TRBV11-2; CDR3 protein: ASSPRYRPNVD
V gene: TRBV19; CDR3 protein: ASSIDLGEQY
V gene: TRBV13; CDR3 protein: ASSSLAGGSSYEQY
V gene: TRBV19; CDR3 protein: ASHFRDRPRSPLH
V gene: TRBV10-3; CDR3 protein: AIRDRSSTDTQY
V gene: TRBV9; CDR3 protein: ASSVEWRGDEQY
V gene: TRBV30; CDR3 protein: AWSTSGRGSYEQY
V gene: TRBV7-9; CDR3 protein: ASSFRDRYNEQF
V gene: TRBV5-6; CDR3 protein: ASSGTDIGKSNEQF
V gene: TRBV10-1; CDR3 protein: ASSESLAGGTEAF
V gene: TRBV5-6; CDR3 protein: ASSLVGGSTDTQY
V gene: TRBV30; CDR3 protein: ASTLLSEGSQY
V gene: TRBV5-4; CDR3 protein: ASSPGPPLNTEAF
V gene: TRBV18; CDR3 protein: ASPTGGRSNTIY
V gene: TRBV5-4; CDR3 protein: ASSGVQGSHEQY
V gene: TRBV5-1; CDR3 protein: ASSKSGTAMNTEAF
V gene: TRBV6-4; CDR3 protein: ASSVEREGPYEQY
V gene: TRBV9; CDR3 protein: ASSPNQGQPQH